The rows below give T cell receptor beta chains drawn from one sample of a study of tumor-infiltrating lymphocytes in primary liver carcinoma. TCRdb reanalysed the multiplex PCR reads using MiXCR and keeps one entry per CDR3 protein. The repertoire holds 300,000 to 400,000 distinct CDR3 sequences, with roughly two thirds as singletons. Sequenced sample: peripheral blood. The receptors come from a man aged 35 to 55 with primary liver carcinoma and hepatitis B virus infection. The CDR3 runs from the conserved cysteine through the conserved F or W. The order of the fields is CDR3 protein, D gene, V gene, J gene. A D gene is named only where the DNA matches it firmly.

CASSLVSQGWTEAFF	NA	TRBV11-2	TRBJ1-1
CATSTTGSYNEQFF	NA	TRBV24-1	TRBJ2-1
CASSYFTPATDTQYF	NA	TRBV6-6	TRBJ2-3
CASTTLWQGASEAFF	TRBD1	TRBV6-1	TRBJ1-1
CASGPGTVSGSQYF	TRBD1	TRBV12-5	TRBJ2-5
CVSSLAGLGTQYF	NA	TRBV11-2	TRBJ2-3
CASSLPGVDQKFF	NA	TRBV11-2	TRBJ2-1
CAISASGAEQYF	NA	TRBV10-3	TRBJ2-7
CARSFGGGRSYEQFF	TRBD2	TRBV11-1	TRBJ2-1
CASRQDSPTYNEQFF	NA	TRBV5-1	TRBJ2-1